A single sample is the source of the 26 T cell receptor beta chains below, sequenced in a study of cytomegalovirus exposure and HLA in healthy donors. PCR primers comprised 60 Vbeta and 13 Jbeta primers. Sequencing was performed with immunoSEQ multiplex PCR; in TCRdb, only in-frame clones are kept and a portion is missing. The profile covers some 120,000 clones, with around 81% appearing a single time and about 3.8% taken by the ten largest. Material: PBMCs. The receptors here all came from a woman under 40 in good health and CMV-seronegative.

On this clone: The sample contains more than one DNA sequence encoding this CDR3. The chain uses TRBV5-1 and TRBJ1-2; 10 bases match TRBD1. The ends lost 3 bases at V and 4 bases at J; junction bases unmatched: 3. CDR3 size: 14 residues. Germline lookup yields CDR1 SGHRS and CDR2 YFSETQ. The chain's CDR3 is CASSSGQGSYGYTF. CDR3 DNA sequence: TGCGCCAGCAGCTCGGGACAGGGGAGCTATGGCTACACCTTC.

This clone appeared a few times. The chain has TRBV28 and TRBJ2-1; 8 bases align to TRBD1. This CDR3 is 15 amino acids long. With 7 bases clipped from V and 7 bases from J, the junction kept 12 bases outside the gene matches. Looked up from germline, CDR1 is MDHEN and CDR2 is SYDVKM. The CDR3 reads CASNKGDRRGNEQFF. As DNA, the CDR3 is TGTGCCAGCAACAAGGGGGACAGGAGGGGGAATGAGCAGTTCTTC.

This CDR3 reads CASSEDSSAETQYF. Written as DNA, the CDR3 is TGCGCCAGCAGTGAGGACTCTAGCGCGGAGACCCAGTACTTC. The rearrangement joins TRBV10-1 to TRBJ2-5; D might be TRBD2 (6 bases). V was cut by 2 bases and J by 5 bases, with 12 bases left in between. The CDR3 extends over 14 amino acids. In germline, CDR1 is WNHNN, CDR2 SYGVQD (reference sequence).

The chain has TRBV6-6 and TRBJ1-1; D remains ambiguous. Deletions cut 3 bases from V and 0 bases from J, with 8 bases between. The CDR3 extends over 14 amino acids. From germline, CDR1 is MNHNY and CDR2 SVGAGI (reference sequence). For the CDR3, the DNA is TGTGCCAGCAGTTATAAGGCGGTGAACACTGAAGCTTTCTTT. It encodes CASSYKAVNTEAFF.

The chain couples TRBV30 to TRBJ2-7; D possibly corresponds to TRBD1 (5 bases). There are 13 residues in the CDR3. CDR1 and CDR2 from the germline V gene are GTSNPN and SVGIG (reference sequence). V was shortened by 1 base and J by 1 base, with 8 bases between the two germline ends. The CDR3 loop is CAWSAGHSYEQYF. CDR3 nucleotide sequence: TGTGCCTGGAGTGCAGGACATTCCTACGAGCAGTACTTC.

This rearrangement joins TRBV15 to TRBJ1-2, with 8 nucleotides matching TRBD1. Germline lookup yields CDR1 LNHNV and CDR2 YYDKDF (reference sequence). Trimming at V came to 0 bases and at J to 7 bases, leaving 7 bases not matched to a gene. The CDR3 contains 15 residues. The CDR3 reads CATSRDRGRFRGYTF. CDR3 nucleotide sequence: TGTGCCACCAGCAGAGACAGGGGGCGGTTTCGTGGCTACACCTTC.

This rearrangement joins TRBV18 to TRBJ1-2; D is unclear. CDR1 is KGHSH and CDR2 is LQKENI in the germline V gene. This CDR3 comprises 16 residues. The V and J ends lost 3 bases and 2 bases respectively, with 16 bases between them. The CDR3 DNA is TGTGCCAGCTCACCGGAGGATAGGGTCTTCAACTATGGCTACACCTTC. The encoded protein is CASSPEDRVFNYGYTF.

The chain couples TRBV7-2 to TRBJ1-3, with 8 bases aligning to TRBD1. CDR1 and CDR2 from the germline V gene are SGHTA and FQGNSA. There are 15 residues in the CDR3. V shed 5 bases, J shed 0 bases, and the junction held 3 bases outside the gene matches. The CDR3 spells CASSRDRGSGNTIYF. The DNA for the CDR3 is TGTGCCAGCAGCCGCGACAGGGGCTCTGGAAACACCATATATTTT.

The rearrangement joins TRBV20-1 to TRBJ2-7; 7 bases map to TRBD1. The CDR3 is 10 amino acids. The junction had 1 base not matched to a gene; V was cut back by 5 bases and J by 6 bases. CDR1 DFQATT and CDR2 SNEGSKA come from the germline V gene (reference sequence). CDR3 sequence (DNA): TGCAGTGCTTGGGACAGCGAGCAGTACTTC. It specifies CSAWDSEQYF.

This clone was found once. The genes are TRBV28 and TRBJ2-7; possible D gene TRBD2, 7 bases. In germline, CDR1 is MDHEN, CDR2 SYDVKM. Between the trimmed V and J ends, which lost 5 bases and 2 bases, there was a span of 13 bases. The CDR3 covers 14 residues. The CDR3 reads CASSRGALTYEQYF. The CDR3 DNA follows: TGTGCCAGCAGTCGGGGGGCCTTAACCTACGAGCAGTACTTC.

The CDR3 sequence: CASSLPPGTEAFF. The DNA for the CDR3 is TGTGCCAGCAGCTTGCCGCCGGGGACTGAAGCTTTCTTT. This chain links TRBV5-4 with TRBJ1-1; unclear D gene. The V end lost 1 base, the J end lost 5 bases, and 9 bases lay between the germline ends. This CDR3 contains 13 residues. From germline, CDR1 is SGHNT and CDR2 YYREEE (reference sequence).

The chain employs TRBV27 and TRBJ2-2; D unresolved. Germline CDR1 and CDR2: MNHEY and SMNVEV (reference sequence). Trimming took 2 bases from V and 7 from J, leaving 8 bases between them. The CDR3 has 13 residues. CDR3 residues: CASSLTVSGELFF. The CDR3 nucleotides are TGTGCCAGCAGTTTAACAGTGAGCGGGGAGCTGTTTTTT.

This chain uses TRBV19 with TRBJ2-5, with unresolved D. V gave up 2 bases and J gave up 3 bases, with 7 bases separating them. Germline values: CDR1 LNHDA, CDR2 SQIVND (reference sequence). This CDR3 region has 13 residues. In DNA form, the CDR3 reads TGTGCCAGTAGTATAACGGGTGAAGAGACCCAGTACTTC. Encoded protein: CASSITGEETQYF.

This CDR3 reads CASSLALQGNTEAFF. The CDR3 DNA is TGTGCCAGCAGCTTAGCTCTACAGGGGAACACTGAAGCTTTCTTT. V and J are TRBV7-6 and TRBJ1-1; perhaps TRBD1 as D (6 bases). The CDR3 contains 15 residues. V dropped 0 bases and J dropped 1 base, with 9 bases sitting between them. The germline gives CDR1 SGHVS, CDR2 FNYEAQ.

The chain joins TRBV9 to TRBJ2-3; TRBD2 might be the D (6 bases). Germline V CDR1 and CDR2: SGDLS, YYNGEE. V lost 4 bases to trimming and J lost 3 bases, with 24 bases between them. The CDR3 sequence is 18 residues long. This CDR3 reads CASSSTGGIRFQTDTQYF. For the CDR3, the DNA is TGTGCCAGCAGCTCCACCGGGGGTATCCGGTTTCAAACAGATACGCAGTATTTT.

This chain joins TRBV30 and TRBJ2-4; D is unclear. V lost 3 bases and J lost 3, with 12 bases in between. Germline V lookup: CDR1 GTSNPN, CDR2 SVGIG (reference sequence). CDR3 length equals 14 residues. The CDR3 nucleotides read TGTGCCTGGAGAGAGGCGAGTGGCAAAAACATTCAGTACTTC. This sequence encodes CAWREASGKNIQYF.

The V and J genes are TRBV9 and TRBJ2-1; D is ambiguous. Germline V gives CDR1 SGDLS, CDR2 YYNGEE. With 3 bases removed from V and 9 bases from J, the gap between germline ends came to 10 bases. The length of the CDR3 is 12 residues. The CDR3, as DNA: TGTGCCAGCAGCGGGGCAGGTGGTGAGCAGTTCTTC. Translation: CASSGAGGEQFF.

This clone has just a few counts. The chain uses TRBV7-2 and TRBJ2-7, with 7 bases matching TRBD2. Germline V gene sequence: CDR1 SGHTA, CDR2 FQGNSA. This CDR3 has 17 residues. With 2 bases clipped from V and 3 bases from J, the junction kept 13 bases outside the gene matches. CDR3 in amino acids: CASSLYPTSDGGYEQYF. The CDR3 coding sequence is TGTGCCAGCAGCTTATACCCCACTAGCGACGGGGGCTACGAGCAGTACTTC.

This sequence joins TRBV29-1 and TRBJ2-3, with D maybe TRBD1 (5 bases). Germline values: CDR1 SQVTM, CDR2 ANQGSEA. The ends were cut back, 4 bases at V and 4 bases at J, with 15 bases in the middle. This CDR3 spans 14 amino acids. CDR3 DNA: TGCAGCGTTGTAATGGGGATGGGGCCAGATACGCAGTATTTT. It specifies CSVVMGMGPDTQYF.

The chain combines TRBV19 with TRBJ1-1; D remains unclear. V shed 7 bases and J shed 0 bases, with 12 bases lying between them. The CDR3 runs to 14 residues. Germline loops: CDR1 LNHDA, CDR2 SQIVND (reference sequence). The CDR3: CASIVPGLNTEAFF. CDR3 DNA: TGTGCCAGTATCGTACCTGGCCTGAACACTGAAGCTTTCTTT.

This chain connects TRBV7-2 to TRBJ2-4; 7 bases line up with TRBD2. The length of the CDR3 is 16 residues. CDR1 is SGHTA, CDR2 FQGNSA, per germline. V gave up 5 bases and J gave up 0 bases; unmatched junction bases: 7. The CDR3 DNA follows: TGTGCCAGCAGCCTCGGGACTACTCTAGCCAAAAACATTCAGTACTTC. It yields the protein CASSLGTTLAKNIQYF.

The chain is built from TRBV19 and TRBJ1-5; D remains ambiguous. Germline V CDR1 and CDR2: LNHDA, SQIVND (reference sequence). This CDR3 comprises 16 residues. V lost 7 bases, J lost 2 bases, and 18 bases lay in between. The CDR3 DNA reads as TGTGCCAGTACCGAAGCGGGTGTTGCGGGCAATCAGCCCCAGCATTTT. The encoded protein is CASTEAGVAGNQPQHF.

The chain uses TRBV5-1 and TRBJ2-5; 11 positions agree with TRBD1. Judging by the DNA end, TRBJ2-7 fits better; the J call may be wrong. The CDR3 runs to 14 residues. The germline V gene has CDR1 SGHRS and CDR2 YFSETQ. The CDR3 reads CASSPGTGGYEQYF. The DNA for the CDR3 is TGCGCCAGCAGCCCGGGGACAGGGGGCTACGAGCAGTACTTC.

The gene calls are TRBV25-1 and TRBJ2-5; D is perhaps TRBD2 (5 bases). Trimming left V 6 bases short and J 5 bases short, with 7 bases between. This CDR3 spans 11 amino acids. CDR1 MGHDK and CDR2 SYGVNS come from the germline V gene. Here the CDR3 DNA reads TGTGCCAGCAGCGTAGCGGAGACCCAGTACTTC. Residues: CASSVAETQYF.

This chain links TRBV27 with TRBJ1-2, with D tentatively TRBD1 (6 bases). Germline V gene lookup returns CDR1 MNHEY and CDR2 SMNVEV (reference sequence). V was cut by 0 bases and J by 6 bases, with 8 bases left in between. The CDR3 length is 13 residues. The CDR3 spells CASSLSTGHGYTF. DNA for the CDR3: TGTGCCAGCAGTTTATCGACAGGACATGGCTACACCTTC.

The V gene is TRBV2, the J gene TRBJ1-4; D remains ambiguous. The germline gives CDR1 SNHLY, CDR2 FYNNEI. The V and J ends lost 8 bases and 3 bases respectively, with 16 bases between them. This CDR3 spans 15 amino acids. CDR3 DNA: TGTGCCAGCGACTCAACTTACACCGCTAATGAAAAACTGTTTTTT. It translates to CASDSTYTANEKLFF.